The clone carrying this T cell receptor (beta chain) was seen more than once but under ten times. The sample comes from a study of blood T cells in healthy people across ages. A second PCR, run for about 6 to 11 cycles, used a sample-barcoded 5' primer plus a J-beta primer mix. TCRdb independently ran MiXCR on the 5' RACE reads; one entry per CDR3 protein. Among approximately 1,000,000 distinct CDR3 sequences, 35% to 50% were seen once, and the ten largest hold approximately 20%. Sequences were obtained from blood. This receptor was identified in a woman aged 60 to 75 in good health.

CDR3 bases: TGTGCCACCAGCAAAACGACTTACAATGAGCAGTTCTTC. Protein sequence: CATSKTTYNEQFF. V and J are TRBV15 and TRBJ2-1; no reliable D call. Trimming removed 4 bases at V and 4 bases at J, with 8 bases between. The germline CDR1 and CDR2 sequences are LNHNV and YYDKDF (reference sequence). CDR3 length equals 13 residues. The full variable domain, completed using reference TRBV15 and TRBJ2-1, is DAMVIQNPRYQVTQFGKPVTLSCSQTLNHNVMYWYQQKSSQAPKLLFHYYDKDFNNEADTPDNFQSRRPNTSFCFLDIRSPGLGDTAMYLCATSKTTYNEQFFGPGTRLTVL.